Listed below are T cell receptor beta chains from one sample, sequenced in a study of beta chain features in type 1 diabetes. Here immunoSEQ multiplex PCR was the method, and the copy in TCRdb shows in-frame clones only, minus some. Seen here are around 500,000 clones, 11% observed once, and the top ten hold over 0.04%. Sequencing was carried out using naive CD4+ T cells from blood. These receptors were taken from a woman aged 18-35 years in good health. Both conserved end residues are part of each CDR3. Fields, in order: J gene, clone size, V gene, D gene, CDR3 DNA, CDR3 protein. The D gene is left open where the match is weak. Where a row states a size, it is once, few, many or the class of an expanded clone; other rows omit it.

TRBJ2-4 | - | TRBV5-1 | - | TGCGCCAGCAGCTACGGAGGGGGATCCACCAAAAACATTCAGTACTTC | CASSYGGGSTKNIQYF
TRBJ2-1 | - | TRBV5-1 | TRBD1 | TGCGCCAGCAGCCCCCGGACAGGGGACTACAATGAGCAGTTCTTC | CASSPRTGDYNEQFF
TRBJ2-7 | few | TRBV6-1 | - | TGTGCCAGCAGTGAAGCGGCAGGGGGGAGGTACGAGCAGTACTTC | CASSEAAGGRYEQYF
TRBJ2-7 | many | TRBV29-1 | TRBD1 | TGCAGCGCCTATACCGGGACAGGAACCGAGCAGTACTTC | CSAYTGTGTEQYF
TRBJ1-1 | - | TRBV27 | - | TGTGCCAGCAGAGCATTAGGGGGCACTGAAGCTTTCTTT | CASRALGGTEAFF
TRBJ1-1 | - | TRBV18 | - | TGTGCCAGCTCACCTGGGAATATCATGAACACTGAAGCTTTCTTT | CASSPGNIMNTEAFF
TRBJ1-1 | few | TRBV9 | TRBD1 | TGTGCCAGCAGCGTAGGGTTTTGGGACAGGATTAACACTGAAGCTTTCTTT | CASSVGFWDRINTEAFF
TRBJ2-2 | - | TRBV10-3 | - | TGTGCCATCAGTGATGCCGGATACACCGGGGAGCTGTTTTTT | CAISDAGYTGELFF
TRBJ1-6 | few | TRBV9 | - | TGTGCCAGCAGCGTTGACAGTAGTTCACCCCTCCACTTT | CASSVDSSSPLHF
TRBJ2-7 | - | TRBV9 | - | TGTGCCAGCAGCCGGGACAATGACGGCTACGAGCAGTACTTC | CASSRDNDGYEQYF
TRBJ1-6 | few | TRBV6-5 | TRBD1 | TGTGCCAGCAGTTACCGCGGTGGGACAGGGGGATCACCCCTCCACTTT | CASSYRGGTGGSPLHF
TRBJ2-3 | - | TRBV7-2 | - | TGTGCCAGCAGCCCCGGGGCCCCAGATACGCAGTATTTT | CASSPGAPDTQYF
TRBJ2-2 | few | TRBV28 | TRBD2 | TGTGCCAGCAAGCCTAGCGGGGGGCCCGGGGAGCTGTTTTTT | CASKPSGGPGELFF
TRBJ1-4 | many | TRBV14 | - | TGTGCCAGCAGCCAAGCTTCAGAGTCAAGTCTGTTTTTT | CASSQASESSLFF
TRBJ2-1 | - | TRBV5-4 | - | TGTGCCAGCAGCTTAGGGCAGACTCGCAATGAGCAGTTCTTC | CASSLGQTRNEQFF
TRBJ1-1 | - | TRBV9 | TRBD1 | TGTGCCAGCAGCGTAGACTCCCCCGGGACAGGGGGCTTGCGAGCTTTCTTT | CASSVDSPGTGGLRAFF
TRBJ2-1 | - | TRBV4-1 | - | TGCGCCAGCAGCCAAGATTTGGCAGGGAGTGAGCAGTTCTTC | CASSQDLAGSEQFF
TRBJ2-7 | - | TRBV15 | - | TGTGCCACCAGCAGAGATATGGCTTACGAGCAGTACTTC | CATSRDMAYEQYF
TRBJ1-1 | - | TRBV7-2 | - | TGTGCCAGCAGCCCCAGTTTCATGAACACTGAAGCTTTCTTT | CASSPSFMNTEAFF
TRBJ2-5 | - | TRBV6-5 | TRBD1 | TGTGCCAGCAGTGCACGGACAGGCCAAGAGACCCAGTACTTC | CASSARTGQETQYF
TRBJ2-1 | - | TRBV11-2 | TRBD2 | TGTGCCAGCAGCGGGGGACTAGCGTCTTACAATGAGCAGTTCTTC | CASSGGLASYNEQFF
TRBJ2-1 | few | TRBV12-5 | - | TGTGCTAGTGGTTTGTTGAGGACCTACAATGAGCAGTTCTTC | CASGLLRTYNEQFF
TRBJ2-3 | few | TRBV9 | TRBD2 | TGTGCCAGCAGCGTTGGCCCTAGCGGGGGACGCACAGATACGCAGTATTTT | CASSVGPSGGRTDTQYF
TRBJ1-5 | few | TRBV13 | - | TGTGCCAGCAGTCGTTTACCGGGACAGCCCCAGCATTTT | CASSRLPGQPQHF
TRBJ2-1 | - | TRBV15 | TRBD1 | TGTGCCACCAGCAAGGGGGCTGGTAATGAGCAGTTCTTC | CATSKGAGNEQFF
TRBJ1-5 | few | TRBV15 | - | TGTGCCACCAGCAAACAGGGATTGCTTAGCAATCAGCCCCAGCATTTT | CATSKQGLLSNQPQHF
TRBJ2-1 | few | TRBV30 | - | TGTGCCTGGGCCTCCAACCGAAGGCTGGAGCAGTTCTTC | CAWASNRRLEQFF
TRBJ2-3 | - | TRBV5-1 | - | TGCGCCAGCAGCTTTGGGGAAATCACAGATACGCAGTATTTT | CASSFGEITDTQYF
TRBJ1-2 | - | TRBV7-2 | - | TGTGCCAGCAGCTTAGCTCCCAAAGCTAACTATGGCTACACCTTC | CASSLAPKANYGYTF
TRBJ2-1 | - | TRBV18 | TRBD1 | TGTGCCAGCTCAGACAGGGAGTCGGAGAGCAATGAGCAGTTCTTC | CASSDRESESNEQFF
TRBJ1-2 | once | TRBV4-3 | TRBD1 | TGCGCCAGCAGCCAGTCGAACAGGGGGCATGGGGTCTATGGCTACACCTTC | CASSQSNRGHGVYGYTF
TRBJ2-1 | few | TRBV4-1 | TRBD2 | TGCGCCAGCAGCCAAGGGGTAAAGCGGACTAGCGGGACGTCCAATGAGCAGTTCTTC | CASSQGVKRTSGTSNEQFF
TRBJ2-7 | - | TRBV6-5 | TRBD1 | TGTGCCAGCAGTTACTCGAGGCAGGGGGCCTACGAGCAGTACTTC | CASSYSRQGAYEQYF
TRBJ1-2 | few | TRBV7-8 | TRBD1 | TGTGCCAGCAGCAACGACAGGGTCCCAAACTATGGCTACACCTTC | CASSNDRVPNYGYTF
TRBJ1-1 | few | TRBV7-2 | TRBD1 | TGTGCCAGCAGCCGAGTAACAGGGGGGTACACTGAAGCTTTCTTT | CASSRVTGGYTEAFF
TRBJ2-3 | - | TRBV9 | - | TGTGCCAGCAGCGTAGCGAACACAGATACGCAGTATTTT | CASSVANTDTQYF
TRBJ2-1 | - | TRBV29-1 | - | TGCAGCGTCGCCGGGACCCCCAGCTCCTACAATGAGCAGTTCTTC | CSVAGTPSSYNEQFF
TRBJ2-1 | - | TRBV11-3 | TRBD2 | TGTGCCAGCAGCCCCCATTGGGCTAGCGGCGTGAATGAGCAGTTCTTC | CASSPHWASGVNEQFF
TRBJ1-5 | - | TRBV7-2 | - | TGTGCCAGCAGCTTAGCAGGGGGTCAGCCCCAGCATTTT | CASSLAGGQPQHF
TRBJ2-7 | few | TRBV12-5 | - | TGTGCTAGTGGTTTCCAAGGGTCCTACGAGCAGTACTTC | CASGFQGSYEQYF
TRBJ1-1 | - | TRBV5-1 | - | TGCGCCAGCAGCTTGGTTACGGGGGAAGCTTTCTTT | CASSLVTGEAFF
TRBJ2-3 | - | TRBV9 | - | TGTGCCAGCAGCTCCCGTAGGGGCACAGATACGCAGTATTTT | CASSSRRGTDTQYF
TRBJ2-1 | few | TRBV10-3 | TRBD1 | TGTGCCATCAGTGAAGGGACAGGACGAAATGAGCAGTTCTTC | CAISEGTGRNEQFF
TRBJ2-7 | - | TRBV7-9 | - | TGTGCCAGCAGCTTAGAAGGGACTGGGGAGCAGTACTTC | CASSLEGTGEQYF
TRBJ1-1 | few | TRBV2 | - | TGTGCCAGCACCAGGGATGAAAAGGCTGAAGCTTTCTTT | CASTRDEKAEAFF
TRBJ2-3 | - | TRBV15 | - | TGTGCCACCAGAGCGCCAAGCACAGATACGCAGTATTTT | CATRAPSTDTQYF
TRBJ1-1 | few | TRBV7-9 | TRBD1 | TGTGCCAGCAGCTTCCAGGGACAGGGGGCACGGACTGAAGCTTTCTTT | CASSFQGQGARTEAFF
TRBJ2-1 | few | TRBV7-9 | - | TGTGCCAGCAGCTGGACGGGATACAATGAGCAGTTCTTC | CASSWTGYNEQFF
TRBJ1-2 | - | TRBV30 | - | TGTGCCTGGAGTCTCCCTTGGGCAGGGTACGTCGGCTACACCTTC | CAWSLPWAGYVGYTF
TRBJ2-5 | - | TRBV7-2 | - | TGTGCCAGCAGCTTAGGAGGTGCGGGAGAGACCCAGTACTTC | CASSLGGAGETQYF
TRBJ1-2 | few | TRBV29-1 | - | TGCAGCGTCATAACAGTTGACTATGGCTACACCTTC | CSVITVDYGYTF
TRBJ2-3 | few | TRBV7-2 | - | TGTGCCAGCAGCTTAATCTCCCTCACAGATACGCAGTATTTT | CASSLISLTDTQYF